Sequencing of this T cell receptor (beta chain) was carried out in a study of cytomegalovirus exposure and HLA in healthy donors. The CDR3 is made up of 16 amino acids. Per the germline V gene, CDR1 is MNHNY and CDR2 is SVGAGI (reference sequence). Deletions cut 6 bases from V and 1 base from J, with 16 bases between. TCRdb's copy holds only in-frame clones and misses some; the assay was immunoSEQ multiplex PCR. The repertoire includes under 150,000 clones, around four fifths of them detected once, and 1.4% to 1.5% sits in the top ten. This rearrangement joins TRBV6-6 to TRBJ1-5, with D maybe TRBD1 (5 bases). The TCR comes from a woman in her twenties or thirties in good health and CMV-seronegative. Specimen: PBMCs. CDR3 nucleotides: TGTGCCAGCAGAAAAGTAGGGGCTCTGAGCAATCAGCCCCAGCATTTT. Its protein is CASRKVGALSNQPQHF.